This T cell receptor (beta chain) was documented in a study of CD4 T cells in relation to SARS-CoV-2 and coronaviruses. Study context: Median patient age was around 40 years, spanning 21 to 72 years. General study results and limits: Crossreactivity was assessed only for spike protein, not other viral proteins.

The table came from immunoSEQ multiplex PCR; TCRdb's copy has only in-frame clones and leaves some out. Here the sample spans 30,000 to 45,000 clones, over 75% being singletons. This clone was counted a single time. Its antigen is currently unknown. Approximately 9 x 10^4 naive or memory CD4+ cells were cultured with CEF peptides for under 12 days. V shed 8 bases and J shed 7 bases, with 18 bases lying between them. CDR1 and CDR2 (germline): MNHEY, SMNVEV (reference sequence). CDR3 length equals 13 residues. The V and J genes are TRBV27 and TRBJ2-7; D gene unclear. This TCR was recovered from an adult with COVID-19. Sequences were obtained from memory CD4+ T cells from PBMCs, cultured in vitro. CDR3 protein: CASSARTYEEQYF. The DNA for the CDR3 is TGTGCCAGCTCGGCGAGAACCTACGAGGAGCAGTACTTC.